This TCR beta chain was captured by sequencing in a study of tumor and adjacent non-tumor tissue in lung cancer. Overall study: The patients, 10 to 11 men and a few women, were roughly 30 to 76 with stage I to III disease. Study results and caveats: Significantly higher TCR diversity was found in tumor than normal lung.

TCRbeta libraries were built with three rounds of nested PCR, modified from ARM-PCR. In TCRdb, the multiplex PCR reads were re-called with MiXCR into one record per CDR3 protein. The table records 98,000 or so distinct CDR3 sequences, 75% to 90% of them present only once. This clonotype has at least ten counts. Its antigen is unknown. V was shortened by 2 bases and J by 7 bases, with 33 bases between the two germline ends. The CDR3 has 20 amino acids. Germline loops: CDR1 MNHNS, CDR2 SASEGT. This sample's RNA came from whole unsorted tissue. The normal lung tissue was taken more than 3 cm from the tumor edge.

The rearrangement uses TRBV6-1 and TRBJ2-7; D possibly uses TRBD1 or TRBD2 (5 bases each). This clonotype originated in a man in his 60s with small cell lung cancer. Sequencing was carried out using distant non-tumor lung tissue. In DNA form, the CDR3 reads TGTGCCAGCAGTGAATTTAGTATTGAGCACCCCAGGGTTCGGAGGTCGGAGCAGTACTTC. Residues: CASSEFSIEHPRVRRSEQYF.